The present entry profiles one T cell receptor beta chain with its context. Sequencing used immunoSEQ multiplex PCR; TCRdb keeps in-frame clones, though not all of them. The sample lists fewer than 95,000 clones; about 84% were seen once. V lost 3 bases and J lost 15; bases outside the gene matches: 14. The CDR3 is 14 residues long. The germline V gene has CDR1 SGDLS and CDR2 YYNGEE. This sample was included in a study of blood T cell repertoires in COVID-19. Sequences were obtained from peripheral blood. V usage is TRBV9 and J usage is TRBJ2-1; 8 positions agree with TRBD2. This sequence was found in a human donor in a cohort sampled during active COVID-19. This chain's CDR3 is CASSAIGSGTSLFF. CDR3 DNA: TGTGCCAGCAGCGCCATAGGGTCCGGGACTAGTCTGTTCTTC.